This TCR beta chain is from a study of blood T cell repertoires in COVID-19. The wider study: The analysed material was cDNA or gDNA that came from T cells, B-cell-depleted T cells, or PBMCs.

The CDR3 is made up of 13 amino acids. Germline values: CDR1 MNHEY, CDR2 SVGAGI. The ends were cut back, 6 bases at V and 2 bases at J, with 8 bases in the middle. The table came from immunoSEQ multiplex PCR; TCRdb's copy has only in-frame clones and leaves some out. The repertoire consists of 200,000 to 250,000 clones, with about 80% occurring once and the leading ten covering about 7.8%. Patients in Seattle were enrolled during active infection, then followed longitudinally. This sequence originates from a woman aged 80 or older with COVID-19, enrolled during active disease. Specimen: peripheral blood. This chain uses TRBV6-5 with TRBJ1-3; no reliable D call. CDR3 in amino acids: CASSLSPGNTIYF. The CDR3 DNA sequence: TGTGCCAGCAGCCTTTCCCCTGGAAACACCATATATTTT.